This T cell receptor beta chain is from a study of cytomegalovirus exposure and HLA in healthy donors. This clone has a handful of counts. Its target is unknown. PCR employed 60 Vbeta and 13 Jbeta primers. The repertoire was sequenced with immunoSEQ multiplex PCR; TCRdb's copy has only in-frame clones and lacks some. The table records 95,000 to 150,000 clones, approximately 78% of them present only once. Study findings and constraints: After further analysis at a later stage, roughly 15,000 TCR beta sequences were associated with HLA alleles at 0.05 false discovery rate. Sequencing artifact likely explains a cluster of highly shared sequence variants. Later analysis demonstrated an association between a missense DCLRE1C variant and TCR beta V- and J-gene trimming.

Germline lookup yields CDR1 LGHNA and CDR2 YSLEER. V was shortened by 0 bases and J by 3 bases, with 14 bases between the two germline ends. The CDR3 extends over 16 amino acids. The chain is built from TRBV4-3 and TRBJ1-2; a weak D match, TRBD1 (6 bases). Sequencing was done on a sample of PBMCs. The TCR was taken from a middle-aged woman in good health and CMV-seropositive. The CDR3 region is CASSQDVNREYYGYTF. CDR3 nucleotide sequence: TGCGCCAGCAGCCAAGATGTGAACAGGGAGTACTATGGCTACACCTTC.